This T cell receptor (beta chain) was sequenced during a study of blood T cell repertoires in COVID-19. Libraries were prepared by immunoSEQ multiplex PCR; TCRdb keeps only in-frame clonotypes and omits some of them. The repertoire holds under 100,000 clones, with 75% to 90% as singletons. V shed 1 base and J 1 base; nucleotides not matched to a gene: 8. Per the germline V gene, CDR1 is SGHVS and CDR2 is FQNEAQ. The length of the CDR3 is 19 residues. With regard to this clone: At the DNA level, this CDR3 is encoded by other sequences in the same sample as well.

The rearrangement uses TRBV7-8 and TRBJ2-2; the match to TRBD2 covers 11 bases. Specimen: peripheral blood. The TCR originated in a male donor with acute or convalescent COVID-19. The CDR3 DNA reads TGTGCCAGCAGCTTAGAAATAGCGGGGGGGGCCCGGAACACCGGGGAGCTGTTTTTT. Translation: CASSLEIAGGARNTGELFF. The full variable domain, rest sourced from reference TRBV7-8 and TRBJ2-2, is GAGVSQSPRYKVAKRGQDVALRCDPISGHVSLFWYQQALGQGPEFLTYFQNEAQLDKSGLPSDRFFAERPEGSVSTLKIQRTQQEDSAVYLCASSLEIAGGARNTGELFFGEGSRLTVL.